These 25 T cell receptor beta chains originate from one sample sequenced in a study of blood T cells in healthy people across ages. Then a second PCR, running about 6 to 11 cycles, was carried out with a sample-barcoded 5' primer and a J-beta primer mix. TCRdb processed the 5' RACE reads anew with MiXCR; each CDR3 protein has one entry. The table records some 850,000 distinct CDR3 sequences, around a quarter of them present only once. These data are also associated with another study on T cells of mothers and their children.

The sequenced sample consisted of blood. Every receptor here comes from a boy between 5 and 17 years old in good health.

J is TRBJ2-5 and V is TRBV6-2 or TRBV6-3, with 11 bases aligning to TRBD2. Germline V gives CDR1 MNHEY, CDR2 SVGEGT. With 6 bases clipped from V and 3 bases from J, the junction kept 12 bases outside the gene matches. The CDR3 length is 17 residues. The DNA of the CDR3 is TGTGCCAGCAGCGACGACCCGGGACTAGCGGACAAAGAGACCCAGTACTTC. Encoded protein: CASSDDPGLADKETQYF.

Only a few counts were recorded for this clonotype. The CDR3 nucleotides read TGTGCTAGTGGTTACCCCGGGACCCAGTACTTC. This translates into CASGYPGTQYF. The chain carries TRBV12-5 and TRBJ2-5; D remains ambiguous. Germline CDR1 LGHNT, CDR2 FRNRAP. This CDR3 region has 11 residues. Trimming left V 4 bases short and J 7 bases short, with 7 bases between.

The CDR3 loop reads CASSNTGLSGETQYF. CDR3 nucleotide sequence: TGTGCCAGCAGCAACACGGGACTATCGGGAGAGACCCAGTACTTC. This chain links TRBV7-3 with TRBJ2-5; 7 bases are a match to TRBD2. The V gene's germline CDR1 is SGHTA and CDR2 FQGTGA. Unmatched junction bases numbered 10, after V lost 5 bases and J lost 4 bases. The CDR3 is made up of 15 amino acids.

This clonotype was seen more than once but under ten times. This sequence joins TRBV12-3 or TRBV12-4 and TRBJ2-6; 10 bases fit TRBD2. The CDR3 has 18 residues. The V gene end was trimmed by 3 bases and the J gene end by 2 bases; junction bases not matched to a gene: 7. In DNA form, the CDR3 reads TGTGCCAGCAGTTTTGGCTCTAGCGGGAGTGCTGGGGCCAACGTCCTGACTTTC. It codes for CASSFGSSGSAGANVLTF.

J is TRBJ2-2 and V is TRBV20-1; 10 bases are a match to TRBD1. Germline V gene lookup returns CDR1 DFQATT and CDR2 SNEGSKA (reference sequence). V trimming: 0 bases; J trimming: 4 bases; junction bases outside the gene matches: 5. CDR3 length equals 16 residues. The CDR3 loop reads CSARDRTGGLTGELFF. The CDR3 DNA is TGCAGTGCTAGAGATCGGACAGGGGGACTCACCGGGGAGCTGTTTTTT.

This clonotype was picked up a small number of times. This chain joins TRBV7-3 and TRBJ2-3; possibly TRBD1 for D (6 bases). V was cut by 2 bases and J by 6 bases, with 12 bases left in between. The CDR3 extends over 14 amino acids. Germline loops: CDR1 SGHTA, CDR2 FQGTGA. The CDR3 nucleotides are TGTGCCAGCAGCTTAGGCATCCAGGGGGATACGCAGTATTTT. Translated, it gives CASSLGIQGDTQYF.

The chain carries TRBV28 and TRBJ2-5, with 9 nucleotides matching TRBD1. The last part of the DNA fits TRBJ2-7 better; the J call may be wrong. This CDR3 has 14 residues. Germline CDR1 and CDR2: MDHEN and SYDVKM. The CDR3 sequence: CASRPGTGSYEQYF. The CDR3 region has the DNA TGTGCCAGCAGGCCCGGGACAGGGTCCTACGAGCAGTACTTC.

The sample holds a few counts of this clonotype. The chain recombines TRBV5-1 with TRBJ2-3; D unresolved. Trimming removed 0 bases at V and 6 bases at J, with 14 bases between. The CDR3 length is 15 residues. Germline lookup yields CDR1 SGHRS and CDR2 YFSETQ. CDR3 protein: CASSLGLVFQDTQYF. The CDR3 DNA reads TGCGCCAGCAGCTTGGGGTTAGTCTTTCAGGATACGCAGTATTTT.

This clonotype was seen a few times. The chain is built from TRBV6-1 and TRBJ2-7; 9 nucleotides align to TRBD1. CDR1 and CDR2 from the germline V gene are MNHNS and SASEGT. This CDR3 has 13 residues. Trimming took 11 bases from V and 1 from J; bases not matched to a gene: 6. DNA for the CDR3: TGTGCCGCCCGGGACAGGGCGTCCTACGAGCAGTACTTC. Translated: CAARDRASYEQYF.

The rearrangement joins TRBV12-3 or TRBV12-4 to TRBJ1-5; TRBD1 aligns across 11 bases. J was trimmed by 6 bases and V by 7 bases; bases with no gene match: 5. The CDR3 length is 14 residues. The CDR3 sequence is CASTAGTGGQPQHF. As DNA, the CDR3 is TGTGCCAGCACCGCCGGGACAGGGGGTCAGCCCCAGCATTTT.

The V gene is TRBV5-1, the J gene TRBJ1-6; 7 positions match TRBD1. Germline assignment: CDR1 SGHRS and CDR2 YFSETQ. The V and J ends lost 6 bases and 10 bases, in that order; junction bases with no gene match: 19. The CDR3 totals 17 residues. The CDR3 protein is CASKMTGSGQILSPLHF. CDR3 in DNA: TGCGCCAGCAAAATGACCGGTTCGGGACAGATACTATCACCCCTCCACTTT.

The rearrangement uses TRBV6-2 or TRBV6-3 and TRBJ1-3; D gene unclear. This CDR3 comprises 11 residues. From germline, CDR1 is MNHEY and CDR2 SVGEGT. V dropped 5 bases and J dropped 10 bases, with 9 bases sitting between them. The CDR3 sequence: CASSLRRTIYF. The CDR3 DNA sequence: TGTGCCAGCAGTCTCAGGAGGACCATATATTTT.

The V gene is TRBV10-3, the J gene TRBJ2-7; 10 bases agree with TRBD2. This CDR3 comprises 13 residues. The germline gives CDR1 ENHRY, CDR2 SYGVKD. V shed 8 bases and J 4 bases; nucleotides not matched to a gene: 5. The CDR3 loop is CAISSGRRYEQYF. CDR3 DNA sequence: TGTGCCATCTCTAGCGGGAGAAGGTACGAGCAGTACTTC.

This clonotype was picked up a small number of times. The chain combines TRBV29-1 with TRBJ1-4; possibly TRBD1 for D (5 bases). Germline CDR1 reads SQVTM; CDR2 reads ANQGSEA. Trimming took off 4 bases at V and 4 bases at J, with 13 bases between the two ends. This CDR3 contains 14 residues. Here the CDR3 reads CSVVTRGSNEKLFF. CDR3 nucleotide sequence: TGCAGCGTTGTAACCCGGGGCAGTAATGAAAAACTGTTTTTT. The full variable domain, its missing parts supplied by reference TRBV29-1 and TRBJ1-4, is SAVISQKPSRDICQRGTSLTIQCQVDSQVTMMFWYRQQPGQSLTLIATANQGSEATYESGFVIDKFPISRPNLTFSTLTVSNMSPEDSSIYLCSVVTRGSNEKLFFGSGTQLSVL.

This clonotype was counted ten times or more. The genes are TRBV14 and TRBJ2-5, with D possibly being TRBD1 (6 bases). The CDR3 runs 13 residues. Germline V lookup: CDR1 SGHDN, CDR2 FVKESK. V was pared by 3 bases and J by 4 bases, with 9 bases between. The CDR3 reads CASSQGARETQYF. DNA for the CDR3: TGTGCCAGCAGCCAGGGGGCTAGAGAGACCCAGTACTTC.

This clonotype was observed a handful of times. The chain uses TRBV10-2 and TRBJ2-1; the D gene could be TRBD1 or TRBD2 (5 bases each). Trimming took 4 bases from V and 0 from J, leaving 22 bases between them. CDR1 is WSHSY, CDR2 SAAADI, per germline. There are 19 residues in the CDR3. CDR3 sequence reads: CASSGGASGPLYSYNEQFF. The CDR3 DNA reads TGCGCCAGCAGTGGTGGGGCCAGCGGACCCCTATACTCCTACAATGAGCAGTTCTTC.

This clonotype showed up just a few times. The CDR3 region is CASSLRQGDAYEQYF. The DNA for the CDR3 is TGCGCCAGCAGCTTGAGGCAGGGAGACGCCTACGAGCAGTACTTC. The V gene is TRBV5-1, the J gene TRBJ2-7; D may be TRBD1 or TRBD2 (5 bases each). Per germline, CDR1 SGHRS and CDR2 YFSETQ. The ends were cut back, 1 base at V and 2 bases at J, with 13 bases in the middle. The length of the CDR3 is 15 residues. Full variable domain (remainder filled in from reference TRBV5-1 and TRBJ2-7): KAGVTQTPRYLIKTRGQQVTLSCSPISGHRSVSWYQQTPGQGLQFLFEYFSETQRNKGNFPGRFSGRQFSNSRSEMNVSTLELGDSALYLCASSLRQGDAYEQYFGPGTRLTVT.

The chain couples TRBV5-1 to TRBJ2-5, with D possibly matching TRBD2 (6 bases). The CDR3 loop spans 16 amino acids. V was clipped by 0 bases and J by 2 bases, with 14 bases between them. Germline V gene data show CDR1 as SGHRS and CDR2 as YFSETQ. CDR3 sequence reads: CASSLAGVAGQETQYF. The DNA for the CDR3 is TGCGCCAGCAGCTTGGCCGGCGTGGCGGGGCAAGAGACCCAGTACTTC.

The gene calls are TRBV12-3 or TRBV12-4 and TRBJ2-5; maybe TRBD1 (5 bases). Trimming pared 7 bases from V and 1 base from J, leaving 10 bases between. This CDR3 comprises 13 residues. In DNA form, the CDR3 reads TGTGCCAGCACCCGCCAGGGCCAAGAGACCCAGTACTTC. Translated: CASTRQGQETQYF.

The genes are TRBV29-1 and TRBJ2-5, with 7 bases fitting TRBD2. The better agreement between TRBJ2-7 and the DNA end casts doubt on the J call. The V gene's germline CDR1 is SQVTM and CDR2 ANQGSEA. The CDR3 loop spans 13 amino acids. This CDR3 reads CSASPPGGAEQYF. The CDR3, as DNA: TGCAGCGCCAGCCCTCCGGGAGGTGCCGAGCAGTACTTC.

This clonotype was seen a handful of times. CDR3 in amino acids: CASSRDRGGSGELFF. The CDR3 nucleotides read TGTGCCAGCAGCCGTGACAGGGGCGGATCCGGGGAGCTGTTTTTT. The chain links TRBV12-3 or TRBV12-4 to TRBJ2-2, with 8 bases that match TRBD1. The V gene end was trimmed by 6 bases and the J gene end by 6 bases; junction bases not matched to a gene: 9. The CDR3 loop spans 15 amino acids.

This clonotype was observed a handful of times. The rearrangement links TRBV20-1 to TRBJ1-1, with 8 bases lining up with TRBD1. CDR1 and CDR2 (germline): DFQATT, SNEGSKA (reference sequence). V shed 6 bases and J 11 bases; nucleotides not matched to a gene: 8. This CDR3 spans 11 amino acids. For the CDR3, the DNA is TGCAGTGCCTCGGCGGACAGGGCTGCTTTCTTT. Protein: CSASADRAAFF.

Regarding this clonotype: At one end the junction does not follow the germline gene, possibly because of a read error. V usage is TRBV12-3 or TRBV12-4 and J usage is TRBJ2-3; 8 bases are shared with TRBD2. This CDR3 spans 15 amino acids. The CDR3 DNA follows: TGTGCCATCCACTTAACGAGCGGGGGAACAGATACGCAATATTTT. Translation: CAIHLTSGGTDTQYF.

This clonotype appeared a few times. V usage is TRBV4-1 and J usage is TRBJ1-5; D is undetermined. V lost 4 bases and J lost 7, with 14 bases in between. CDR1 is MGHRA and CDR2 is YSYEKL in the germline V gene. The CDR3 extends over 14 amino acids. Here the CDR3 reads CASSLDGLRQPQHF. The DNA of the CDR3 is TGCGCCAGCAGCCTGGACGGCCTTAGGCAGCCCCAGCATTTT.

The J gene is TRBJ1-4, the V gene TRBV5-1; tentative D call: TRBD1 (5 bases). Germline CDR1 is SGHRS and CDR2 is YFSETQ. CDR3 length equals 14 residues. Trimming took off 2 bases at V and 5 bases at J, with 10 bases between the two ends. In nucleotides, the CDR3 is TGCGCCAGCAGCTTTGAAGGGACCAATGAAAAACTGTTTTTT. It encodes CASSFEGTNEKLFF.